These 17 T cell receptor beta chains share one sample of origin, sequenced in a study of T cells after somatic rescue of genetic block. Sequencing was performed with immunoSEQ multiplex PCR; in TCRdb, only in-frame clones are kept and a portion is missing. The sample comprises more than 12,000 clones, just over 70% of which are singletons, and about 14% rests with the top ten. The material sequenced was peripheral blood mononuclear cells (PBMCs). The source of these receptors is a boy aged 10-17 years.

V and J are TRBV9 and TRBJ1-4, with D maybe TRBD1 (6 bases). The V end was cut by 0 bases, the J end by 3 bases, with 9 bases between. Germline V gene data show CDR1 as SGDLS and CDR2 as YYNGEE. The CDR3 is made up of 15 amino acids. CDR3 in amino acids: CASSVAGAANEKLFF. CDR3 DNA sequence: TGTGCCAGCAGCGTAGCGGGGGCTGCTAATGAAAAACTGTTTTTT.

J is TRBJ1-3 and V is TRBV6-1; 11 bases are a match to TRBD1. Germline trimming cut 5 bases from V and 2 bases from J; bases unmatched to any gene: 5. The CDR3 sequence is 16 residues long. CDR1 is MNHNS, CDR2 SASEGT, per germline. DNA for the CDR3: TGTGCCAGCAGTCAAGGACAGGGGGCGCCTGGAAACACCATATATTTT. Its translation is CASSQGQGAPGNTIYF.

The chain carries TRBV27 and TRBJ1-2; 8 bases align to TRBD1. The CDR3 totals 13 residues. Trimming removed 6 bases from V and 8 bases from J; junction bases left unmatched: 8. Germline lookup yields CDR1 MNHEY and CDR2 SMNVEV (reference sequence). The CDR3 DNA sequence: TGTGCCAGCAGATACGACAGGGGTGACGGCTACACCTTC. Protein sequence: CASRYDRGDGYTF.

Here the CDR3 reads CASSFGRDTEAFF. As DNA, the CDR3 is TGCGCCAGCAGCTTCGGTCGGGACACTGAAGCTTTCTTT. This sequence joins TRBV5-1 and TRBJ1-1, with D hard to call. Germline V gives CDR1 SGHRS, CDR2 YFSETQ. This CDR3 is built from 13 residues. The V gene lost 2 bases and the J gene lost 3 bases, with 8 bases spanning the gap.

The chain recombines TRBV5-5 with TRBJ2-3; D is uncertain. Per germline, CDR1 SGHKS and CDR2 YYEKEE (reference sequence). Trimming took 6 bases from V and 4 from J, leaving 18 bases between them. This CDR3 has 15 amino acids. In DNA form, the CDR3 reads TGTGCCAGCACCGTCCCGGGCTCTGGACCAGATACGCAGTATTTT. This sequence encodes CASTVPGSGPDTQYF. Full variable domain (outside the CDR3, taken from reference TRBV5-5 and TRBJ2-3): DAGVTQSPTHLIKTRGQQVTLRCSPISGHKSVSWYQQVLGQGPQFIFQYYEKEERGRGNFPDRFSARQFPNYSSELNVNALLLGDSALYLCASTVPGSGPDTQYFGPGTRLTVL.

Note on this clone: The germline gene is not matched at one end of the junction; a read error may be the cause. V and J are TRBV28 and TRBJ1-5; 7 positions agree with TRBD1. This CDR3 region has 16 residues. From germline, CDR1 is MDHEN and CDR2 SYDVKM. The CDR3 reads CASRLPGAGQYQPQHF. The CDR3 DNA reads TGTGCCAGCCGTTTGCCCGGGGCGGGACAGTATCAGCCCCAGCATTTT.

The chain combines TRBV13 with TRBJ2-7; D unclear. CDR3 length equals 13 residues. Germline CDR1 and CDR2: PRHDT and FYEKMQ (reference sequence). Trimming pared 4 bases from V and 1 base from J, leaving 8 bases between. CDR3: CASSSGGSYEQYF. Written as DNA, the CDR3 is TGTGCCAGCAGCTCCGGCGGATCCTACGAGCAGTACTTC. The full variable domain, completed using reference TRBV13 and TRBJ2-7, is AAGVIQSPRHLIKEKRETATLKCYPIPRHDTVYWYQQGPGQDPQFLISFYEKMQSDKGSIPDRFSAQQFSDYHSELNMSSLELGDSALYFCASSSGGSYEQYFGPGTRLTVT.

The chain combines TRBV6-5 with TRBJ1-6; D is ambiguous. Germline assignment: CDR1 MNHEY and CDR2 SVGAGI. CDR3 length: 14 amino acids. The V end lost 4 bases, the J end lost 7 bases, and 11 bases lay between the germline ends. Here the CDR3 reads CASSSPGVNSPLHF. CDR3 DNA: TGTGCCAGCAGTTCCCCTGGAGTGAATTCACCCCTCCACTTT.

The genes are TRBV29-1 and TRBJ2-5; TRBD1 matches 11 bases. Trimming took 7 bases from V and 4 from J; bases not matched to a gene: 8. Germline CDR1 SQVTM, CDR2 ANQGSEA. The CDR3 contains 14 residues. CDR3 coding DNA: TGCAGCGGCCGATCCGGGACAGGGGGAGAGACCCAGTACTTC. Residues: CSGRSGTGGETQYF. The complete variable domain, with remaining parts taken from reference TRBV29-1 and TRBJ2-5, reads SAVISQKPSRDICQRGTSLTIQCQVDSQVTMMFWYRQQPGQSLTLIATANQGSEATYESGFVIDKFPISRPNLTFSTLTVSNMSPEDSSIYLCSGRSGTGGETQYFGPGTRLLVL.

In DNA, the CDR3 is TGTGCCAGCAGCTCCGGGTCCCAAGACTACGAGCAGTACTTC. This translates into CASSSGSQDYEQYF. This chain joins TRBV14 and TRBJ2-5; the D is unclear. The better agreement between TRBJ2-7 and the DNA end casts doubt on the J call. This CDR3 is 14 amino acids long. The germline gives CDR1 SGHDN, CDR2 FVKESK.

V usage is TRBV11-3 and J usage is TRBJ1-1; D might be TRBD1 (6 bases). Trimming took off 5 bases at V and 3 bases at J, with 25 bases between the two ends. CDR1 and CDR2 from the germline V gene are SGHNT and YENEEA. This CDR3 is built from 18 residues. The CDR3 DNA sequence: TGTGCCAGCAGCCTCACTTTACTCCGACAGGCTGGGGACACTGAAGCTTTCTTT. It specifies CASSLTLLRQAGDTEAFF.

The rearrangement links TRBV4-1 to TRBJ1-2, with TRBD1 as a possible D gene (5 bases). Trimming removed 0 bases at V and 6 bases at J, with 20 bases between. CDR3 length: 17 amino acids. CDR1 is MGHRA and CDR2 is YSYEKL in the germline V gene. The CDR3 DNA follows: TGCGCCAGCAGCCAAGAAAACTCTGGCAGGGCGAGGGATGGCTACACCTTC. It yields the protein CASSQENSGRARDGYTF.

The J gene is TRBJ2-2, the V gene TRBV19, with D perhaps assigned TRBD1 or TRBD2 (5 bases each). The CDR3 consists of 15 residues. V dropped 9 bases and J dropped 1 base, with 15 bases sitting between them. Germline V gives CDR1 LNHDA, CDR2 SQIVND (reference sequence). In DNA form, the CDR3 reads TGTGCCAGCCTGGAAGGGACCCTGAACACCGGGGAGCTGTTTTTT. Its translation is CASLEGTLNTGELFF.

CDR3: CASSLTWVRHHGTDTQYF. DNA for the CDR3: TGTGCCAGCAGCTTAACTTGGGTCAGACACCATGGCACAGATACGCAGTATTTT. This sequence joins TRBV7-9 and TRBJ2-3; D is unclear. Germline V gives CDR1 SEHNR, CDR2 FQNEAQ (reference sequence). Trimming removed 2 bases from V and 1 base from J, with 19 bases in between. This CDR3 is 18 amino acids long.

Here the CDR3 reads CAWSVWRPKGTEAFF. CDR3 in DNA: TGTGCCTGGAGTGTGTGGCGTCCGAAAGGCACTGAAGCTTTCTTT. J is TRBJ1-1 and V is TRBV30; no clear D. V was cut by 0 bases and J by 4 bases, with 15 bases left in between. Germline lookup yields CDR1 GTSNPN and CDR2 SVGIG (reference sequence). This CDR3 spans 15 amino acids.

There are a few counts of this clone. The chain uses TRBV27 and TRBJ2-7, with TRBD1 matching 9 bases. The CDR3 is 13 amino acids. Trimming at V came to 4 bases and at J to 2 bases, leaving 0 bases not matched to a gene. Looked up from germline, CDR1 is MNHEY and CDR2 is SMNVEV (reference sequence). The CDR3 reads CASSWTGAYEQYF. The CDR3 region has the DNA TGTGCCAGCAGTTGGACAGGGGCCTACGAGCAGTACTTC.

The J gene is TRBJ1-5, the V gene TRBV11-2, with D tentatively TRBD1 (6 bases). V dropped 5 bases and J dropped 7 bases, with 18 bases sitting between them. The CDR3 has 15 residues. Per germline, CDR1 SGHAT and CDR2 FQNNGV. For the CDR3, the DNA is TGTGCCAGCAGCCTTAGCCTAGGGAGGGGGCAGCCCCAGCATTTT. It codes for CASSLSLGRGQPQHF.